These 31 T cell receptor beta chains originate from one sample sequenced in a study of T cells after yellow fever vaccination. TCRdb called the 5' RACE reads again in MiXCR, with one record for every CDR3 protein. The table records 99,000 or so distinct CDR3 sequences, around 5.8% of them present only once. The material was CD8+ T cells sorted from PBMCs, obtained 10 days after the yellow fever booster vaccination. These receptors were taken from a man younger than 35 who received the YFV17D yellow fever vaccine.

This clonotype was observed many times. The chain has TRBV9 and TRBJ2-2; 8 bases match TRBD1. This CDR3 contains 16 residues. The V and J ends lost 3 bases and 1 base, in that order; junction bases with no gene match: 5. The germline V gene encodes CDR1 SGDLS and CDR2 YYNGEE. The CDR3 DNA reads TGTGCCAGCAGCGCTCCCGGGACAGGGAACACCGGGGAGCTGTTTTTT. As protein: CASSAPGTGNTGELFF.

The sample holds many counts of this clonotype. This chain uses TRBV7-9 with TRBJ1-5, with D uncertain. V lost 1 base, J lost 3 bases, and 10 bases lay in between. The CDR3 runs 15 residues. Germline V gene lookup returns CDR1 SEHNR and CDR2 FQNEAQ (reference sequence). CDR3 region: CASSLGGGNNQPQHF. CDR3 sequence (DNA): TGTGCCAGCAGCTTAGGGGGAGGGAACAATCAGCCCCAGCATTTT. The whole variable domain, filled in from reference TRBV7-9 and TRBJ1-5, reads DTGVSQNPRHKITKRGQNVTFRCDPISEHNRLYWYRQTLGQGPEFLTYFQNEAQLEKSRLLSDRFSAERPKGSFSTLEIQRTEQGDSAMYLCASSLGGGNNQPQHFGDGTRLSIL.

The chain has TRBV7-9 and TRBJ1-6, with 7 bases matching TRBD1. CDR3 length equals 12 residues. In germline, CDR1 is SEHNR, CDR2 FQNEAQ (reference sequence). The ends lost 5 bases at V and 15 bases at J; junction bases unmatched: 7. The CDR3 here is CASSERTGRLHF. The CDR3 bases are TGTGCCAGCAGCGAAAGGACAGGTCGCCTCCACTTT.

The sample holds a few counts of this clonotype. The CDR3 DNA reads TGCAGTGCTCCTAGCGGGGTTAGCTCCTACAATGAGCAGTTCTTC. This encodes CSAPSGVSSYNEQFF. The chain carries TRBV20-1 and TRBJ2-1; 9 bases map to TRBD2. The trim removed 5 bases at V and 0 bases at J, leaving 5 bases unmatched. Germline CDR1 and CDR2: DFQATT and SNEGSKA (reference sequence). The CDR3 spans 15 residues.

V is TRBV3-1 and J is TRBJ2-1, with 11 bases that match TRBD2. The CDR3 has 16 residues. Germline CDR1 reads LGHDT; CDR2 reads YNNKEL (reference sequence). Unmatched junction bases numbered 5, after V lost 2 bases and J lost 5 bases. CDR3 nucleotide sequence: TGTGCCAGCAGCCAAAGCTCACTAGCGGGGGACAATGAGCAGTTCTTC. This translates into CASSQSSLAGDNEQFF.

Ten or more counts support this clonotype. This chain uses TRBV7-9 with TRBJ2-7; possibly TRBD1 for D (6 bases). CDR1 and CDR2 (germline): SEHNR, FQNEAQ (reference sequence). The V end lost 5 bases, the J end lost 4 bases, and 12 bases lay between the germline ends. There are 13 residues in the CDR3. CDR3: CASSPLTGYEQYF. The CDR3 nucleotides read TGTGCCAGCAGCCCCCTTACAGGGTACGAGCAGTACTTC.

This clonotype has a handful of counts. This chain connects TRBV19 to TRBJ2-3; no firm D call. Germline V CDR1 and CDR2: LNHDA, SQIVND (reference sequence). Trimming took 3 bases from V and 6 from J, leaving 13 bases between them. The CDR3 is made up of 14 amino acids. The CDR3 loop reads CASSIFLSSDTQYF. As DNA, the CDR3 is TGTGCCAGTAGTATCTTTTTATCTTCCGATACGCAGTATTTT.

The rearrangement joins TRBV6-6 to TRBJ1-4; D is perhaps TRBD1 (5 bases). This CDR3 spans 13 amino acids. CDR1 is MNHNY and CDR2 is SVGAGI in the germline V gene (reference sequence). The ends were cut back, 5 bases at V and 11 bases at J, with 15 bases in the middle. The CDR3 DNA sequence: TGTGCCAGCAGTCATGGAGGGGAGGGCAAACTGTTTTTT. It codes for CASSHGGEGKLFF.

This clonotype came up a few times. This chain joins TRBV7-9 and TRBJ2-3; D ambiguous. Trimming removed 4 bases at V and 1 base at J, with 12 bases between. This CDR3 has 15 residues. CDR1 and CDR2 (germline): SEHNR, FQNEAQ (reference sequence). CDR3 in DNA: TGTGCCAGCAGCTCCGACTGGCTTGGCACAGATACGCAGTATTTT. Protein: CASSSDWLGTDTQYF.

This clonotype has a count of ten or more. The chain employs TRBV5-1 and TRBJ1-1, with D possibly TRBD1 on 5 matching bases. The germline V gene has CDR1 SGHRS and CDR2 YFSETQ. With 0 bases removed from V and 1 base from J, the gap between germline ends came to 7 bases. The CDR3 is made up of 14 amino acids. In DNA, the CDR3 is TGCGCCAGCAGCTTGGCCGGGGGGAACACTGAAGCTTTCTTT. Its protein product is CASSLAGGNTEAFF.

This clonotype has a handful of counts. This chain joins TRBV7-2 and TRBJ2-1; 8 positions match TRBD1. The V and J ends lost 10 bases and 1 base, in that order; junction bases with no gene match: 3. Germline-derived CDR1 and CDR2 are SGHTA and FQGNSA. The CDR3 spans 13 residues. The DNA of the CDR3 is TGTGCCACCAACAGGGGGTCCTACAATGAGCAGTTCTTC. Translated: CATNRGSYNEQFF. The full variable domain, in which reference TRBV7-2 and TRBJ2-1 provide the parts outside the CDR3, is GAGVSQSPSNKVTEKGKDVELRCDPISGHTALYWYRQSLGQGLEFLIYFQGNSAPDKSGLPSDRFSAERTGGSVSTLTIQRTQQEDSAVYLCATNRGSYNEQFFGPGTRLTVL.

This clonotype was seen a few times. The chain combines TRBV4-3 with TRBJ2-3; 7 bases map to TRBD1. CDR1 is LGHNA and CDR2 is YSLEER in the germline V gene. Trimming removed 2 bases from V and 0 bases from J; junction bases left unmatched: 8. The CDR3 sequence is 17 residues long. This CDR3 is CASSQYSTGQSTDTQYF. The CDR3 nucleotides are TGCGCCAGCAGCCAATATTCTACGGGACAGAGCACAGATACGCAGTATTTT.

This chain connects TRBV29-1 to TRBJ2-2, with 8 bases aligning to TRBD1. This CDR3 is built from 15 residues. Germline V CDR1 and CDR2: SQVTM, ANQGSEA. The V segment lost 2 bases and the J segment 3 bases; nucleotides outside the gene matches: 5. The CDR3 loop reads CSVEFDRGDTGELFF. The CDR3 region has the DNA TGCAGCGTTGAATTTGACAGGGGTGACACCGGGGAGCTGTTTTTT.

The table lists this clonotype with many counts. This chain connects TRBV7-6 to TRBJ2-4; 7 bases align to TRBD2. Germline CDR1 reads SGHVS; CDR2 reads FNYEAQ. The V segment lost 5 bases and the J segment 8 bases; nucleotides outside the gene matches: 9. CDR3 size: 14 residues. The CDR3 nucleotides are TGTGCCAGCAGCCCAGTATGGGCGGGAGACATTCAGTACTTC. Its translation is CASSPVWAGDIQYF.

The rearrangement links TRBV7-2 to TRBJ2-3; D may be TRBD2 (5 bases). The germline V gene encodes CDR1 SGHTA and CDR2 FQGNSA. This CDR3 contains 16 residues. Trimming shortened V by 5 bases and J by 2 bases, and 17 bases separated the two germline ends. CDR3 DNA sequence: TGTGCCAGCAGCCCCGGGAACCCACCTTCCACAGATACGCAGTATTTT. Translated, it gives CASSPGNPPSTDTQYF.

In this sample, this clonotype turned up a few times. V gene TRBV7-9 combines with J gene TRBJ2-5; D not certain. The CDR3 covers 14 residues. V was clipped by 3 bases and J by 1 base, with 9 bases between them. CDR1 SEHNR and CDR2 FQNEAQ come from the germline V gene (reference sequence). The CDR3 here is CASSFGFPQETQYF. CDR3 nucleotides: TGTGCCAGCAGCTTTGGATTTCCCCAAGAGACCCAGTACTTC.

This clonotype was counted a few times. Just one base apart from a much larger clone, this may be a read error. The rearrangement uses TRBV7-3 and TRBJ2-3; 15 bases align to TRBD2. J was trimmed by 2 bases and V by 4 bases; bases with no gene match: 1. The CDR3 loop spans 16 amino acids. Germline CDR1 and CDR2: SGHTA and FQGTGA. CDR3 bases: TGTGCCAGCAGCTGGACTAGCGGGGGGGCCACAGATACGCAGTATTTT. The encoded protein is CASSWTSGGATDTQYF. Based on the CDR3 plus reference TRBV7-3 and TRBJ2-3, the full variable domain is GAGVSQTPSNKVTEKGKYVELRCDPISGHTALYWYRQSLGQGPEFLIYFQGTGAADDSGLPNDRFFAVRPEGSVSTLKIQRTERGDSAVYLCASSWTSGGATDTQYFGPGTRLTVL.

In the case of this clonotype: Germline and junction disagree at one end, which may indicate a read error. The chain uses TRBV5-6 and TRBJ2-1; TRBD1 might be the D (6 bases). Germline V lookup: CDR1 SGHDT, CDR2 YYEEEE. CDR3 length: 14 amino acids. CDR3 DNA: TGTGCCACCAGCCCGCCGGGACATCTCTATGAGCAGTTCTTC. Its protein is CATSPPGHLYEQFF.

In this sample, this clonotype turned up a few times. The CDR3 region is CASSLAGGLTDTQYF. The CDR3 DNA follows: TGCGCCAGCAGCCTAGCGGGGGGGCTAACAGATACGCAGTATTTT. V gene TRBV5-1 combines with J gene TRBJ2-3, with 12 nucleotides matching TRBD2. There are 15 residues in the CDR3. J lost 3 bases, V lost 4 bases, and 3 bases had no gene match. Per the germline V gene, CDR1 is SGHRS and CDR2 is YFSETQ. Supplemented by reference TRBV5-1 and TRBJ2-3, the full variable domain reads KAGVTQTPRYLIKTRGQQVTLSCSPISGHRSVSWYQQTPGQGLQFLFEYFSETQRNKGNFPGRFSGRQFSNSRSEMNVSTLELGDSALYLCASSLAGGLTDTQYFGPGTRLTVL.

This clonotype was counted only a few times. The rearrangement links TRBV20-1 to TRBJ2-1; D might be TRBD2 (6 bases). CDR1 is DFQATT and CDR2 is SNEGSKA in the germline V gene (reference sequence). The CDR3 length is 16 residues. Trimming cost V 3 bases and J 1 base, with 16 bases left between them. CDR3 DNA sequence: TGCAGTGCTAGTCATTGGGGCCGGGGGTCCTACAATGAGCAGTTCTTC. This sequence encodes CSASHWGRGSYNEQFF.

This chain connects TRBV20-1 to TRBJ2-6; TRBD1 might be the D (6 bases). Per the germline V gene, CDR1 is DFQATT and CDR2 is SNEGSKA (reference sequence). V lost 8 bases, J lost 0 bases, and 17 bases lay in between. The CDR3 has 16 amino acids. CDR3 amino acids: CSSRTEAISGANVLTF. The DNA of the CDR3 is TGCAGTTCTCGGACAGAGGCGATCTCTGGGGCCAACGTCCTGACTTTC.

This clonotype occurred many times. The rearrangement links TRBV12-3 or TRBV12-4 to TRBJ2-2; D could derive from TRBD1 or TRBD2 (5 bases each). Between the trimmed V and J ends, which lost 3 bases and 4 bases, there was a span of 9 bases. This CDR3 has 14 amino acids. Written as DNA, the CDR3 is TGTGCCAGCAGTTTTGGGGGTGGCACCGGGGAGCTGTTTTTT. As protein: CASSFGGGTGELFF.

This chain connects TRBV12-3 or TRBV12-4 to TRBJ2-2, with unresolved D. CDR3 length equals 12 residues. V was cut by 7 bases and J by 7 bases, with 10 bases left in between. This CDR3 is CASTAAGGELFF. CDR3 sequence (DNA): TGTGCCAGCACCGCGGCCGGCGGGGAGCTGTTTTTT.

The J gene is TRBJ2-5, the V gene TRBV6-5; 8 positions agree with TRBD2. V lost 0 bases, J lost 4 bases, and 7 bases stayed unmatched. The CDR3 loop spans 16 amino acids. Germline CDR1 is MNHEY and CDR2 is SVGAGI. The CDR3 DNA reads as TGTGCCAGCAGTTACTCGGCTGGACTAGCTATAGAGACCCAGTACTTC. This gives the protein CASSYSAGLAIETQYF.

This clonotype has only a few counts. The chain combines TRBV7-2 with TRBJ2-5, with D possibly matching TRBD1 (5 bases). Germline loops: CDR1 SGHTA, CDR2 FQGNSA. CDR3 length: 14 amino acids. Trimming removed 1 base from V and 2 bases from J, with 8 bases in between. The CDR3 sequence: CASSLDTGQETQYF. The CDR3, as DNA: TGTGCCAGCAGCTTAGATACAGGTCAAGAGACCCAGTACTTC.

This clonotype was observed a few times. V and J are TRBV16 and TRBJ1-2; D is uncertain. Trimming removed 0 bases at V and 7 bases at J, with 18 bases between. CDR1 and CDR2 (germline): KGHSY, FQNENV. This CDR3 has 16 residues. This CDR3 reads CASSQSVSRSEVGYTF. The CDR3 DNA follows: TGTGCCAGCAGCCAATCGGTATCCAGGAGCGAGGTTGGCTACACCTTC.

There are a few counts of this clonotype. The CDR3 spells CASSVRRGGRIVSSTDTQYF. The CDR3 DNA reads TGTGCCAGCAGCGTCCGGCGGGGGGGCCGTATCGTCTCTAGCACAGATACGCAGTATTTT. The rearrangement uses TRBV9 and TRBJ2-3; TRBD2 aligns across 9 bases. This CDR3 has 20 amino acids. The germline V gene has CDR1 SGDLS and CDR2 YYNGEE. J lost 0 bases, V lost 2 bases, and 16 bases had no gene match.

This clonotype was detected only a few times. J is TRBJ1-5 and V is TRBV12-3 or TRBV12-4; D gene uncertain. The CDR3 runs 15 residues. V shed 4 bases and J shed 5 bases, with 15 bases lying between them. This CDR3 reads CASSSGTGKDQPQHF. In nucleotides, the CDR3 is TGTGCCAGCAGTTCCGGCACCGGGAAGGATCAGCCCCAGCATTTT.

There are a few counts of this clonotype. The J gene is TRBJ2-7, the V gene TRBV4-1; possible D gene TRBD1, 6 bases. Trimming removed 5 bases at V and 3 bases at J, with 14 bases between. There are 14 residues in the CDR3. The germline gives CDR1 MGHRA, CDR2 YSYEKL. CDR3 sequence reads: CASSYRELRYEQYF. CDR3 DNA: TGCGCCAGCAGCTACAGGGAATTACGCTACGAGCAGTACTTC.

This clonotype has just a few counts. The chain has TRBV6-5 and TRBJ1-1; TRBD1 agrees at 8 bases. This CDR3 is 13 amino acids long. V trimming: 6 bases; J trimming: 6 bases; junction bases outside the gene matches: 6. Germline CDR1 is MNHEY and CDR2 is SVGAGI. The CDR3, as DNA: TGTGCCAGCAGCCTGGACAGGGAGTCTGAAGCTTTCTTT. Translating it yields CASSLDRESEAFF.

This clonotype was seen only a few times. This chain uses TRBV5-1 with TRBJ2-3; 7 nucleotides match TRBD2. Germline V CDR1 and CDR2: SGHRS, YFSETQ. The CDR3 consists of 15 residues. V dropped 1 base and J dropped 2; count of bases not matched to a gene: 4. The chain's CDR3 is CASSLKGGYTDTQYF. CDR3 coding DNA: TGCGCCAGCAGCTTGAAGGGAGGGTACACAGATACGCAGTATTTT.